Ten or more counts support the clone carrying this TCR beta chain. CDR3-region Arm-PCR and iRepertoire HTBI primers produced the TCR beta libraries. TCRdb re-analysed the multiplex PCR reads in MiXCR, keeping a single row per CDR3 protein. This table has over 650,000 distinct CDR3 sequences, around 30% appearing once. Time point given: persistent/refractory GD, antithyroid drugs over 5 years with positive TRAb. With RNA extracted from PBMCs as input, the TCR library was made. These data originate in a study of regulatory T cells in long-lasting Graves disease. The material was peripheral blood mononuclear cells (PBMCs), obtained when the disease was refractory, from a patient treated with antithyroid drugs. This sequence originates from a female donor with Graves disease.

The CDR3 sequence: CASSATAGGSGTEAFF. CDR3 bases: TGTGCCAGCAGTGCGACGGCAGGGGGAAGTGGCACTGAAGCTTTCTTT. The genes are TRBV6-1 and TRBJ1-1, with 7 bases matching TRBD1. This CDR3 spans 16 amino acids. The V gene's germline CDR1 is MNHNS and CDR2 SASEGT. Germline trimming cut 4 bases from V and 4 bases from J; bases unmatched to any gene: 12.